A single sample gave rise to the 13 T cell receptor beta chains below, sequenced in a study of T-cell memory formation after mild COVID-19. TCRdb reprocessed the 5' RACE reads with MiXCR, giving one entry per CDR3 protein. The sample holds approximately 500,000 distinct CDR3 sequences, roughly 25% seen once. Sequenced input: PBMCs or a T cell subset sorted from them (not recorded which). The receptors come from an adult woman who had mild COVID-19 (a few samples of this study predate the infection). Cell type and time point are not known.

The V and J genes are TRBV30 and TRBJ2-1; TRBD1 matches at 7 bases. This CDR3 spans 15 amino acids. CDR1 is GTSNPN and CDR2 is SVGIG in the germline V gene (reference sequence). Unmatched junction bases numbered 4, after V lost 2 bases and J lost 0 bases. CDR3 coding DNA: TGTGCCTGGAGTCCGACAGGGAACTCCTACAATGAGCAGTTCTTC. As protein: CAWSPTGNSYNEQFF.

The J gene is TRBJ1-5, the V gene TRBV7-2, with D unclear. The germline V and J ends were trimmed by 5 bases and 6 bases, with 17 bases remaining between them. This CDR3 comprises 15 residues. Germline CDR1 reads SGHTA; CDR2 reads FQGNSA. The chain's CDR3 is CASSQGLTAFQPQHF. The CDR3 nucleotides are TGTGCCAGCAGCCAAGGGCTGACGGCTTTTCAGCCCCAGCATTTT.

This clonotype was detected ten times or more. This chain links TRBV20-1 with TRBJ1-1, with a possible D match to TRBD1 (5 bases). CDR1 and CDR2 from the germline V gene are DFQATT and SNEGSKA (reference sequence). V gave up 3 bases and J gave up 1 base, with 12 bases separating them. This CDR3 is built from 14 residues. CDR3 amino acids: CSARGVPPNTEAFF. CDR3 bases: TGCAGTGCTAGGGGGGTACCACCGAACACTGAAGCTTTCTTT.

This clonotype was counted between two and nine times. The V gene is TRBV5-1, the J gene TRBJ2-5; D might be TRBD2 (5 bases). CDR1 SGHRS and CDR2 YFSETQ come from the germline V gene. The germline V and J ends were trimmed by 5 bases and 5 bases, with 22 bases remaining between them. The CDR3 length is 16 residues. CDR3 amino acids: CASREREGSLGETQYF. The CDR3 region has the DNA TGCGCCAGCAGGGAGAGGGAAGGGTCGTTAGGGGAGACCCAGTACTTC.

This clonotype was seen more than once but under ten times. The rearrangement links TRBV4-3 to TRBJ2-3; TRBD1 agrees at 10 bases. CDR1 is LGHNA, CDR2 YSLEER, per germline. The CDR3 runs 14 residues. After removal of 5 bases from V and 3 bases from J, the junction contained 2 bases not matched to a gene. CDR3: CASSWDRGTDTQYF. For the CDR3, the DNA is TGCGCCAGCAGCTGGGACAGGGGAACAGATACGCAGTATTTT.

The chain uses TRBV5-1 and TRBJ1-1; possible D gene TRBD1, 6 bases. Trimming left V 1 base short and J 0 bases short, with 19 bases between. There are 18 residues in the CDR3. CDR1 is SGHRS and CDR2 is YFSETQ in the germline V gene. This chain's CDR3 is CASSLSLRGMPMNTEAFF. CDR3 nucleotide sequence: TGCGCCAGCAGCTTGTCACTCAGGGGAATGCCGATGAACACTGAAGCTTTCTTT.

DNA for the CDR3: TGCGCCAGCAGCTTGACGGACATTAGAAATGGCTACACCTTC. Its protein is CASSLTDIRNGYTF. V gene TRBV5-1 combines with J gene TRBJ1-2; D is possibly TRBD1 (5 bases). This CDR3 has 14 amino acids. Trimming took 1 base from V and 6 from J, leaving 13 bases between them. CDR1 is SGHRS, CDR2 YFSETQ, per germline.

The CDR3 sequence: CASRPPTGVGTGELFF. CDR3 in DNA: TGTGCCAGCAGACCCCCGACAGGGGTCGGCACCGGGGAGCTGTTTTTT. The chain joins TRBV11-3 to TRBJ2-2; TRBD1 matches at 8 bases. Losses at the gene ends were 6 bases for V and 4 bases for J; bases not matched to a gene: 10. Germline values: CDR1 SGHNT, CDR2 YENEEA. This CDR3 region has 16 residues.

This chain connects TRBV7-2 to TRBJ2-5; D not certain. The germline V gene has CDR1 SGHTA and CDR2 FQGNSA. V shed 2 bases and J shed 0 bases, with 10 bases lying between them. CDR3 length equals 15 residues. The CDR3 loop reads CASSLRPGNQETQYF. CDR3 DNA sequence: TGTGCCAGCAGCTTACGTCCGGGTAACCAAGAGACCCAGTACTTC.

This clonotype was detected a few times. This rearrangement joins TRBV6-2 or TRBV6-3 to TRBJ2-3; 13 bases agree with TRBD2. The CDR3 totals 15 residues. Germline V gives CDR1 MNHEY, CDR2 SVGEGT. V was pared by 6 bases and J by 8 bases, with 8 bases of the junction left unmatched. The CDR3 bases are TGTGCCAGCAGCAAAATTGGACTAGCGGGAGCTACGCAGTATTTT. This gives the protein CASSKIGLAGATQYF.

The chain combines TRBV7-6 with TRBJ2-1; no definite D call. Germline V lookup: CDR1 SGHVS, CDR2 FNYEAQ. The V gene lost 2 bases and the J gene lost 4 bases, with 9 bases spanning the gap. This CDR3 has 14 residues. The CDR3 here is CASSLNPAYNEQFF. The CDR3 DNA sequence: TGTGCCAGCAGCTTAAACCCAGCTTACAATGAGCAGTTCTTC.

This clonotype was found a few times. The CDR3 coding sequence is TGCGCCAGCAGCTTGGCCGGACGGGGGGGCCGGGAGACCCAGTACTTC. It yields the protein CASSLAGRGGRETQYF. J is TRBJ2-5 and V is TRBV5-1, with TRBD2 matching 8 bases. This CDR3 contains 16 residues. CDR1 and CDR2 from the germline V gene are SGHRS and YFSETQ. With V trimmed by 0 bases and J by 5 bases, 9 bases remained unmatched.

This clonotype appeared a few times. V and J are TRBV20-1 and TRBJ2-6; 8 bases fit TRBD2. V shed 4 bases and J 1 base; nucleotides not matched to a gene: 3. The germline V gene has CDR1 DFQATT and CDR2 SNEGSKA (reference sequence). This CDR3 is 15 amino acids long. CDR3 loop: CSAISGASGANVLTF. In DNA, the CDR3 is TGCAGTGCTATTAGCGGGGCGTCTGGGGCCAACGTCCTGACTTTC.